The clone carrying this T cell receptor beta chain was seen many times. The antigen is undetermined. The ends lost 5 bases at V and 6 bases at J; junction bases unmatched: 5. CDR1 SGHAT and CDR2 FQDESV come from the germline V gene (reference sequence). The CDR3 runs to 14 residues. From RNA, the CDR3 regions of TCR beta chains were amplified and sequenced. Amplification began with first-round RT-PCR using HTBI primers, then second-round multiplex PCR was performed. TCRdb re-called the multiplex PCR reads through MiXCR, storing one row per CDR3 protein. This sample has hundreds of thousands of distinct CDR3 sequences; over 20% occur once, and the top ten carry around 6.5%. The source of the sample is a study of Graves' ophthalmopathy and Graves' hyperthyroidism. Overall study findings and caveats: Distinction of ophthalmopathy from stable hyperthyroidism by a 13-signature model reached roughly 88% sensitivity and 70% to 83% specificity.

In this cohort's terms, stable hyperthyroidism meant no ophthalmopathy by 18 months of follow-up. The material sequenced was peripheral blood. The chain joins TRBV11-1 to TRBJ2-7; 12 nucleotides match TRBD1. The clonotype originates from a young woman with stable Graves' hyperthyroidism. Some clones in this sample may be carry-over from other donors' samples. The CDR3, as DNA: TGTGCCAGCAGCCCCGGGACAGGGGGCGCCGAGCAGTACTTC. Protein: CASSPGTGGAEQYF.